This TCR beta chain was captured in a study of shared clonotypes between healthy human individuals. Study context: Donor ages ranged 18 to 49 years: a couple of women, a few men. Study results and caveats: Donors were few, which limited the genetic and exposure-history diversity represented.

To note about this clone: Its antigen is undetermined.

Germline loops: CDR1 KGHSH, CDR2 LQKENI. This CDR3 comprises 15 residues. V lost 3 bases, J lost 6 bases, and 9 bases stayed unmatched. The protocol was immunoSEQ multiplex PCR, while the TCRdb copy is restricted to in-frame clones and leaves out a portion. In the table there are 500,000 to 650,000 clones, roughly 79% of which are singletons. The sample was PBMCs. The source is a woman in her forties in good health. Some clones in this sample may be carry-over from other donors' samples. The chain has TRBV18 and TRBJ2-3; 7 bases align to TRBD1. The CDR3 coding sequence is TGTGCCAGCTCACCTGGACAGGTTGGAGGCGATACGCAGTATTTT. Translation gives CASSPGQVGGDTQYF. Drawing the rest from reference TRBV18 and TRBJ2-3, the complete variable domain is NAGVMQNPRHLVRRRGQEARLRCSPMKGHSHVYWYRQLPEEGLKFMVYLQKENIIDESGMPKERFSAEFPKEGPSILRIQQVVRGDSAAYFCASSPGQVGGDTQYFGPGTRLTVL.